The 30 T cell receptor beta chains in this list originate from one sample, sequenced in a study of cytomegalovirus exposure and HLA in healthy donors. The PCR contained 60 Vbeta and 13 Jbeta primers. Data came from immunoSEQ multiplex PCR; TCRdb stores just in-frame clones and leaves some out. This sample has roughly 100,000 clones; over 9.5% occur once, and the top ten carry roughly 15%. The sample comprised PBMCs. The receptor set was obtained from a man aged 35 to 55 in good health and CMV-seropositive.

V usage is TRBV6-5 and J usage is TRBJ2-7, with TRBD1 identical over 9 bases. The CDR3 extends over 15 amino acids. Trimming took 6 bases from V and 2 from J; bases not matched to a gene: 8. CDR1 MNHEY and CDR2 SVGAGI come from the germline V gene. The CDR3 region is CASSPTGGLPYEQYF. CDR3 DNA: TGTGCCAGCAGCCCGACAGGGGGACTCCCCTACGAGCAGTACTTC.

CDR3 nucleotides: TGCAGCGCACCTCCGGGCGGGGGCGAAAACTATGGCTACACCTTC. It is translated as CSAPPGGGENYGYTF. The V and J genes are TRBV29-1 and TRBJ1-2; D is perhaps TRBD1 (6 bases). Germline CDR1 is SQVTM and CDR2 is ANQGSEA. The CDR3 is 15 amino acids. V shed 7 bases and J shed 2 bases, with 20 bases lying between them.

The chain has TRBV30 and TRBJ2-5, with unresolved D. The CDR3 length is 11 residues. Germline V gene data show CDR1 as GTSNPN and CDR2 as SVGIG (reference sequence). Trimming stripped 3 bases from V and 2 bases from J, with 4 bases between. CDR3 sequence reads: CAWSQQETQYF. The CDR3 region has the DNA TGTGCCTGGAGCCAGCAAGAGACCCAGTACTTC.

This clone was counted only a few times. The chain is built from TRBV19 and TRBJ1-4; 7 bases agree with TRBD1. The CDR3 totals 15 residues. Germline-derived CDR1 and CDR2 are LNHDA and SQIVND (reference sequence). The trim removed 6 bases at V and 5 bases at J, leaving 9 bases unmatched. The CDR3 DNA is TGTGCCAGTAGCCCTGAACAGGGGACGAATGAAAAACTGTTTTTT. It codes for CASSPEQGTNEKLFF.

This clone was seen a handful of times. The J gene is TRBJ2-3, the V gene TRBV11-2; D ambiguous. This CDR3 spans 12 amino acids. Germline V gene sequence: CDR1 SGHAT, CDR2 FQNNGV. Trimming removed 3 bases at V and 6 bases at J, with 7 bases between. The CDR3 region has the DNA TGTGCCAGCAGCTTTTCAGGTGATACGCAGTATTTT. It translates to CASSFSGDTQYF. The variable domain in full, completed from reference TRBV11-2 and TRBJ2-3, reads EAGVAQSPRYKIIEKRQSVAFWCNPISGHATLYWYQQILGQGPKLLIQFQNNGVVDDSQLPKDRFSAERLKGVDSTLKIQPAKLEDSAVYLCASSFSGDTQYFGPGTRLTVL.

This clone has just a few counts. The chain is built from TRBV5-1 and TRBJ2-2; 9 bases align to TRBD2. V dropped 3 bases and J dropped 4; count of bases not matched to a gene: 7. The germline V gene has CDR1 SGHRS and CDR2 YFSETQ. The CDR3 consists of 16 residues. The CDR3 sequence: CASSSIAGVSTGELFF. The CDR3 DNA sequence: TGCGCCAGCAGCTCCATAGCGGGAGTATCCACCGGGGAGCTGTTTTTT.

A few counts support this clone. V usage is TRBV15 and J usage is TRBJ2-7, with TRBD1 identical over 7 bases. The V gene end was trimmed by 0 bases and the J gene end by 0 bases; junction bases not matched to a gene: 2. The CDR3 is 15 amino acids. Germline V gene lookup returns CDR1 LNHNV and CDR2 YYDKDF (reference sequence). CDR3 region: CATSRDRDSSYEQYF. As DNA, the CDR3 is TGTGCCACCAGCAGAGATAGGGACAGCTCCTACGAGCAGTACTTC. Complete variable domain (other parts from reference TRBV15 and TRBJ2-7): DAMVIQNPRYQVTQFGKPVTLSCSQTLNHNVMYWYQQKSSQAPKLLFHYYDKDFNNEADTPDNFQSRRPNTSFCFLDIRSPGLGDTAMYLCATSRDRDSSYEQYFGPGTRLTVT.

This chain uses TRBV28 with TRBJ1-2; D call uncertain. V was shortened by 5 bases and J by 7 bases, with 14 bases between the two germline ends. CDR1 and CDR2 from the germline V gene are MDHEN and SYDVKM. The CDR3 totals 13 residues. In DNA form, the CDR3 reads TGTGCCAGCAGTATTCCCCTCCCCCGTGGCTACACCTTC. It translates to CASSIPLPRGYTF.

CDR3 sequence: CASSWGRDTEAFF. CDR3 sequence (DNA): TGTGCCAGCAGCTGGGGGAGGGACACTGAAGCTTTCTTT. The chain combines TRBV9 with TRBJ1-1; maybe TRBD1 (5 bases). V lost 4 bases, J lost 3 bases, and 10 bases lay in between. The CDR3 extends over 13 amino acids. Germline-derived CDR1 and CDR2 are SGDLS and YYNGEE.

J is TRBJ2-1 and V is TRBV10-3, with TRBD2 matching over 9 bases. The V segment lost 0 bases and the J segment 7 bases; nucleotides outside the gene matches: 10. Germline lookup yields CDR1 ENHRY and CDR2 SYGVKD. This CDR3 region has 17 residues. The CDR3 nucleotides are TGTGCCATCAGTGAGTCTCCTAGCGGGATGGGTAGGAATGAGCAGTTCTTC. Its translation is CAISESPSGMGRNEQFF.

This clone was recorded a few times. The chain has TRBV9 and TRBJ1-1; D not resolved. V lost 6 bases and J lost 0, with 9 bases in between. CDR3 length: 13 amino acids. CDR1 SGDLS and CDR2 YYNGEE come from the germline V gene. The CDR3 loop reads CASTRLLNTEAFF. The CDR3 DNA reads as TGTGCCAGCACTAGGCTTTTGAACACTGAAGCTTTCTTT. The whole variable domain, filled in from reference TRBV9 and TRBJ1-1, reads DSGVTQTPKHLITATGQRVTLRCSPRSGDLSVYWYQQSLDQGLQFLIQYYNGEERAKGNILERFSAQQFPDLHSELNLSSLELGDSALYFCASTRLLNTEAFFGQGTRLTVV.

This clone was counted between two and nine times. The genes are TRBV4-3 and TRBJ2-7, with TRBD1 matching 7 bases. The CDR3 consists of 14 residues. The germline CDR1 and CDR2 sequences are LGHNA and YSLEER. The V and J ends lost 3 bases and 3 bases, in that order; junction bases with no gene match: 5. The CDR3 DNA is TGCGCCAGCAGCCAGTGGGACAGAGACTACGAGCAGTACTTC. This encodes CASSQWDRDYEQYF.

This clone was observed a few times. V gene TRBV19 combines with J gene TRBJ2-3; 11 bases align to TRBD2. This CDR3 contains 15 residues. Germline V lookup: CDR1 LNHDA, CDR2 SQIVND (reference sequence). With 4 bases clipped from V and 1 base from J, the junction kept 1 base outside the gene matches. CDR3 amino acids: CASSTTSGGTDTQYF. The CDR3 DNA follows: TGTGCCAGTAGTACGACTAGCGGGGGCACAGATACGCAGTATTTT.

Only a few counts were recorded for this clone. V usage is TRBV27 and J usage is TRBJ2-1; D ambiguous. Germline CDR1 is MNHEY and CDR2 is SMNVEV (reference sequence). This CDR3 has 15 residues. Between the trimmed V and J ends, which lost 2 bases and 2 bases, there was a span of 10 bases. CDR3 residues: CASSLTARPYNEQFF. The CDR3 DNA sequence: TGTGCCAGCAGTTTAACCGCGCGCCCCTACAATGAGCAGTTCTTC.

The chain combines TRBV5-1 with TRBJ2-5; 8 bases match TRBD1. The CDR3 contains 15 residues. Losses at the gene ends were 4 bases for V and 2 bases for J; bases not matched to a gene: 7. Germline V CDR1 and CDR2: SGHRS, YFSETQ. The CDR3 bases are TGCGCCAGCAGCGAAGGACAGGGACCACAAGAGACCCAGTACTTC. Its translation is CASSEGQGPQETQYF.

In its sample, this clone was seen a few times. This chain uses TRBV7-9 with TRBJ1-3; tentatively, D is TRBD1 (5 bases). This CDR3 contains 15 residues. Trimming took off 1 base at V and 0 bases at J, with 7 bases between the two ends. Germline CDR1 SEHNR, CDR2 FQNEAQ (reference sequence). As DNA, the CDR3 is TGTGCCAGCAGCTTAGACAGGACCTCTGGAAACACCATATATTTT. Protein product: CASSLDRTSGNTIYF.

This clone was observed a handful of times. The chain recombines TRBV19 with TRBJ2-7; 13 bases map to TRBD2. The CDR3 runs to 19 residues. J was trimmed by 5 bases and V by 4 bases; bases with no gene match: 17. In germline, CDR1 is LNHDA, CDR2 SQIVND (reference sequence). The CDR3: CASSSGASGLAGAHDEQYF. CDR3 sequence (DNA): TGTGCCAGTAGTAGTGGGGCAAGTGGACTAGCGGGAGCCCACGACGAGCAGTACTTC.

This chain joins TRBV19 and TRBJ2-7, with 9 bases aligning to TRBD2. This CDR3 has 16 amino acids. V lost 4 bases and J lost 0; bases outside the gene matches: 7. CDR1 is LNHDA, CDR2 SQIVND, per germline (reference sequence). For the CDR3, the DNA is TGTGCCAGTAGTACTAGCGGGATTAGGGGCTCCTACGAGCAGTACTTC. Its translation: CASSTSGIRGSYEQYF.

This chain links TRBV7-9 with TRBJ2-7, with D perhaps TRBD1 (6 bases). Germline CDR1 reads SEHNR; CDR2 reads FQNEAQ (reference sequence). CDR3 size: 13 residues. V lost 5 bases and J lost 10, with 18 bases in between. CDR3: CASSRPQGRSQYF. DNA for the CDR3: TGTGCCAGCAGCCGACCACAGGGTAGGAGTCAGTACTTC.

This clone turned up a few times. Other DNA sequences within the sample encode an identical CDR3. The J gene is TRBJ2-2, the V gene TRBV5-1, with a tentative D call TRBD2 (6 bases). Looked up from germline, CDR1 is SGHRS and CDR2 is YFSETQ. This CDR3 is built from 15 residues. V was trimmed by 0 bases and J by 1 base, leaving 7 bases between them. CDR3: CASSLAGLNTGELFF. CDR3 nucleotide sequence: TGCGCCAGCAGCTTGGCGGGACTGAACACCGGGGAGCTGTTTTTT.

This clone occurred a few times. The chain combines TRBV19 with TRBJ2-1, with 8 positions matching TRBD2. The V segment lost 6 bases and the J segment 8 bases; nucleotides outside the gene matches: 6. CDR1 LNHDA and CDR2 SQIVND come from the germline V gene (reference sequence). The CDR3 is 13 residues long. CDR3 nucleotide sequence: TGTGCCAGTAGCGGGAGGGCCTCGGATGAGCAGTTCTTC. Residues: CASSGRASDEQFF.

The chain links TRBV23-1 to TRBJ1-5; no definite D call. TRBV23-1 counts as an open reading frame of uncertain function. V gave up 6 bases and J gave up 5 bases, with 14 bases separating them. CDR3 length: 14 residues. Here the CDR3 DNA reads TGCGCCAGCAGCCAACGGGGAGGCGATCAGCCCCAGCATTTT. Translating it yields CASSQRGGDQPQHF.

This chain links TRBV2 with TRBJ2-4; possible D gene TRBD1, 6 bases. Germline V gene sequence: CDR1 SNHLY, CDR2 FYNNEI. This CDR3 region has 14 residues. Between the trimmed V and J ends, which lost 6 bases and 4 bases, there was a span of 13 bases. CDR3 protein: CASRKGVAKNIQYF. In DNA, the CDR3 is TGTGCCAGCAGGAAGGGGGTAGCTAAAAACATTCAGTACTTC.

This clone was observed a few times. This chain joins TRBV4-1 and TRBJ2-2; D might be TRBD1 (5 bases). V lost 1 base and J 8 bases, leaving 14 bases between the germline ends. The V gene's germline CDR1 is MGHRA and CDR2 YSYEKL. This CDR3 is built from 15 residues. CDR3 nucleotide sequence: TGCGCCAGCAGCCAAGTAACTCGGACATCAGGGGAGCTGTTTTTT. It codes for CASSQVTRTSGELFF.

This clone showed up just a few times. Given the absence of the conserved phenylalanine or tryptophan at the CDR3 end, a read error is likely. Because the CDR3's place on the DNA is in doubt, the DNA is left out and the CDR3 is given as listed by TCRdb. V usage is TRBV14 and J usage is TRBJ1-2; the table's D gene call, TRBD1, was not cross checked with the DNA. The germline gives CDR1 SGHDN, CDR2 FVKESK. The CDR3 spans 13 amino acids, including both terminal residues. The CDR3: CASSPGTVYGYIV.

The chain links TRBV9 to TRBJ1-2; D is uncertain. Trimming removed 0 bases at V and 3 bases at J, with 9 bases between. CDR3 size: 14 residues. Germline V gives CDR1 SGDLS, CDR2 YYNGEE. This CDR3 is CASSVEGDDYGYTF. The CDR3 coding sequence is TGTGCCAGCAGCGTAGAGGGAGATGACTATGGCTACACCTTC.

This chain connects TRBV6-5 to TRBJ2-3; 8 bases agree with TRBD1. CDR1 MNHEY and CDR2 SVGAGI come from the germline V gene. V shed 4 bases and J 2 bases; nucleotides not matched to a gene: 8. CDR3 length equals 16 residues. Here the CDR3 reads CASSLGQGRVTDTQYF. The CDR3 DNA sequence: TGTGCCAGCAGTTTAGGACAGGGAAGGGTCACAGATACGCAGTATTTT.

This clone was picked up a small number of times. The chain couples TRBV2 to TRBJ1-1; the match to TRBD1 covers 9 bases. Germline V gene lookup returns CDR1 SNHLY and CDR2 FYNNEI. CDR3 size: 14 residues. V trimming: 6 bases; J trimming: 4 bases; junction bases outside the gene matches: 6. CDR3 sequence (DNA): TGTGCCAGCAGAGAACAGGGGGCAGGCACTGAAGCTTTCTTT. Encoded protein: CASREQGAGTEAFF.

CDR3 in amino acids: CAISDGSGRATSGANVLTF. DNA for the CDR3: TGTGCCATCAGTGATGGAAGTGGCAGGGCGACTTCTGGGGCCAACGTCCTGACTTTC. The chain has TRBV10-3 and TRBJ2-6, with a weak D call TRBD1 (5 bases). Germline CDR1 is ENHRY and CDR2 is SYGVKD. V was trimmed by 3 bases and J by 1 base, leaving 19 bases between them. The CDR3 sequence is 19 residues long.

A few counts support this clone. This chain joins TRBV6-1 and TRBJ2-1; no firm D call. The germline V gene has CDR1 MNHNS and CDR2 SASEGT. This CDR3 contains 14 residues. Trimming took 0 bases from V and 9 from J, leaving 12 bases between them. CDR3: CASSEAWSSREQFF. CDR3 in DNA: TGTGCCAGCAGTGAAGCGTGGAGCTCCCGTGAGCAGTTCTTC.